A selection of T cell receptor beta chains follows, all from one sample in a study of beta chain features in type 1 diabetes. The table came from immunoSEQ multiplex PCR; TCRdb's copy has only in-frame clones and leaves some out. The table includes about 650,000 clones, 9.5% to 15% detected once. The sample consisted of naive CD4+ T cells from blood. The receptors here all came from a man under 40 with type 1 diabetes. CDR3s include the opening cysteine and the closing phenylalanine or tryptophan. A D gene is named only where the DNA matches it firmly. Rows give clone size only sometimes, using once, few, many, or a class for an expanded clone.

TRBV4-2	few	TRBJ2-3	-	CASSQEVGGPDTQYF	TGTGCCAGCAGCCAAGAGGTCGGGGGGCCAGATACGCAGTATTTT
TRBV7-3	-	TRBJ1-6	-	CASSRDTSNSPLHF	TGTGCCAGCAGCCGAGACACCAGCAATTCACCCCTCCACTTT
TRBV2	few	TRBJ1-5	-	CASSPDGLFSGQPQHF	TGTGCCAGCAGTCCCGACGGGCTTTTTTCGGGCCAGCCCCAGCATTTT
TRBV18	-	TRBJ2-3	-	CASLRGTDTQYF	TGTGCCAGCCTCAGGGGCACAGATACGCAGTATTTT
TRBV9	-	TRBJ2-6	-	CASSPRISGANVLTF	TGTGCCAGCAGCCCGCGCATCTCTGGGGCCAACGTCCTGACTTTC
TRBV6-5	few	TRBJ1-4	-	CASSWYIGTNEKLFF	TGTGCCAGCAGTTGGTACATCGGGACTAATGAAAAACTGTTTTTT
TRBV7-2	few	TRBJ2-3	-	CASSPWDGSTDTQYF	TGTGCCAGCAGCCCCTGGGACGGTAGCACAGATACGCAGTATTTT
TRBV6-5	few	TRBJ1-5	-	CASSYQGGGNQPQHF	TGTGCCAGCAGTTATCAGGGAGGCGGCAATCAGCCCCAGCATTTT
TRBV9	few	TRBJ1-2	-	CASSVLGTNYGYTF	TGTGCCAGCAGCGTTCTAGGGACTAACTATGGCTACACCTTC
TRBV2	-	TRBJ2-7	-	CASSPRGRGVYEQYF	TGTGCCAGCAGCCCAAGAGGAAGGGGAGTCTACGAGCAGTACTTC
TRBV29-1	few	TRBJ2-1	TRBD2	CSVSLAGDWSYNEQFF	TGCAGCGTTTCCCTAGCGGGGGACTGGTCCTACAATGAGCAGTTCTTC
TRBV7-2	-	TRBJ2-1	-	CASSLLMSGGKPYNEQFF	TGTGCCAGCAGCCTGCTAATGTCTGGGGGGAAGCCCTACAATGAGCAGTTCTTC
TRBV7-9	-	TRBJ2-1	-	CASSLQGSSYNEQFF	TGTGCCAGCAGCCTCCAGGGTAGCTCCTACAATGAGCAGTTCTTC
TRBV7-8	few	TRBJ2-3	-	CASSLAPGKNTDTQYF	TGTGCCAGCAGCTTAGCACCGGGGAAGAACACAGATACGCAGTATTTT
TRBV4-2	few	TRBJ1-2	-	CASSLPTGIPYGYTF	TGTGCCAGCAGCTTGCCTACAGGGATCCCCTATGGCTACACCTTC
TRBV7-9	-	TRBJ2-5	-	CASSLPLQGKETQYF	TGTGCCAGCAGCCTACCTCTCCAGGGAAAAGAGACCCAGTACTTC
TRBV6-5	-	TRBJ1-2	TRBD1	CASSSPPGQESYGYTF	TGTGCCAGCAGTTCACCCCCGGGACAGGAGAGCTATGGCTACACCTTC
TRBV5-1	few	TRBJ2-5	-	CASSSGEPYQETQYF	TGCGCCAGCAGCTCGGGAGAACCCTACCAAGAGACCCAGTACTTC
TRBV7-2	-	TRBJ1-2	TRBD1	CASSLDRSNYGYTF	TGTGCCAGCAGCTTGGACAGGTCTAACTATGGCTACACCTTC
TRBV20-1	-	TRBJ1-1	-	CSAFLQAGSFF	TGCAGTGCTTTCTTACAGGCCGGGTCTTTCTTT
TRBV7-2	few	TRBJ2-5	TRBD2	CASSFSSSGGRETQYF	TGTGCCAGCAGCTTCAGCTCTAGCGGGGGCCGGGAGACCCAGTACTTC
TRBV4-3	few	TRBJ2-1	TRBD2	CASSHPGLAGSGEQFF	TGCGCCAGCAGCCACCCGGGACTAGCGGGGAGCGGTGAGCAGTTCTTC
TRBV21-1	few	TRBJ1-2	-	CASSAGGQRLPEGEANYGYTF	TGTGCCAGCAGCGCGGGGGGACAGCGACTACCCGAAGGTGAAGCTAACTATGGCTACACCTTC
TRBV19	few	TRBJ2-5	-	CASSMPLGETQYF	TGTGCCAGTAGTATGCCTCTCGGGGAGACCCAGTACTTC
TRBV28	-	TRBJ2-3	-	CASMATDTQYF	TGTGCCAGCATGGCCACAGATACGCAGTATTTT
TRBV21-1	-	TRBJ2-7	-	CASSEGQAAYEQYF	TGTGCCAGCAGCGAGGGACAGGCAGCCTACGAGCAGTACTTC
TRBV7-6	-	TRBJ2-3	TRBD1	CASSSTGQSTDTQYF	TGTGCCAGCAGCTCGACGGGACAGAGCACAGATACGCAGTATTTT
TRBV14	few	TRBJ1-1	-	CASSLRYMNTEAFF	TGTGCCAGCAGCCTACGTTACATGAACACTGAAGCTTTCTTT
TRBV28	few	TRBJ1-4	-	CASSLGQYEEKLFF	TGTGCCAGCAGTTTAGGCCAGTATGAAGAAAAACTGTTTTTT
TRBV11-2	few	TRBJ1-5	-	CASSPDGNQPQHF	TGTGCCAGCAGCCCGGACGGAAATCAGCCCCAGCATTTT
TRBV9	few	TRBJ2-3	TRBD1	CASSVVGAGGNLDTQYF	TGTGCCAGCAGCGTAGTAGGCGCAGGGGGCAATTTGGATACGCAGTATTTT
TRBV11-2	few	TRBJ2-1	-	CASSLRPGADNEQFF	TGTGCCAGCAGCTTACGACCGGGTGCGGACAATGAGCAGTTCTTC
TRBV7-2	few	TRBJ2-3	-	CASSLRASLGF	TGTGCCAGCAGCTTACGGGCTAGTTTAGGTTTT
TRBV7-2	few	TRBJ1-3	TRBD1	CASSLGDRDRGNTIYF	TGTGCCAGCAGCCTGGGGGACAGGGATCGTGGAAACACCATATATTTT
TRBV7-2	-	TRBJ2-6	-	CASLPTWGLAGANVLTF	TGTGCCAGTCTTCCCACATGGGGACTGGCTGGGGCCAACGTCCTGACTTTC
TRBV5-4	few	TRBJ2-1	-	CASSLVSGEQFF	TGTGCCAGCAGCTTGGTTTCCGGAGAGCAGTTCTTC
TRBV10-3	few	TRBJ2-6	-	CAISDPDGRTISGANVLTF	TGTGCCATCAGTGACCCGGACGGACGGACAATCTCTGGGGCCAACGTCCTGACTTTC
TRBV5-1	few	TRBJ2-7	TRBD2	CASSAGRGSSSSYEQYF	TGCGCCAGCAGCGCCGGGAGGGGGTCCAGTTCCTCCTACGAGCAGTACTTC
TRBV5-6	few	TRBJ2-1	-	CASSLERGRNEQFF	TGTGCCAGCAGCTTGGAGAGAGGGAGGAATGAGCAGTTCTTC
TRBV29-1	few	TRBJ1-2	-	CSVEQGTAGNGYTF	TGCAGCGTTGAACAGGGGACCGCCGGGAATGGCTACACCTTC
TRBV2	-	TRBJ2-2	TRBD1	CASSEWRQGTGELFF	TGTGCCAGCAGTGAATGGCGACAGGGGACCGGGGAGCTGTTTTTT
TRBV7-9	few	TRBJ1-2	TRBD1	CASRRQGNGYTF	TGTGCCAGCAGGCGACAGGGAAACGGCTACACCTTC